This T cell receptor beta chain was recorded in a study of neurological immune-mediated disorders (dated by TCRdb to about 2019). With respect to the entire study: Among the roughly 34 multiple sclerosis patients, relapsing-remitting MS was present in 31 and secondary progressive MS was present in 3. Peripheral blood TCR-beta repertoires from patients with HTLV-I-associated myelopathy (HAM/TSP), patients with multiple sclerosis, and healthy controls were compared in the study using UMI-based sequencing. Alongside PBMC samples, the set of more than 85 TCR-beta libraries contained longitudinal samples, technical triplicates, and paired CD4+ and CD8+ T-cell subsets that had been sorted. The cohort comprised 60 to 75 subjects: approximately 15 HAM/TSP patients, approximately 34 multiple sclerosis patients and 20 or so healthy controls.

The sample holds many counts of this clonotype. It lacks a known antigen. One base away there is no much larger clone; base qualities are not given. cDNA was synthesized by template-switch 5'RACE using a primer with a 10-nucleotide random unique molecular identifier that tagged each TCR transcript. Every sequencing run covered 15-18 subjects and yielded more than 180 million TCR-beta sequences. The RNeasy kit was used to extract total RNA. Using the KAPA Real-time Library Amplification kit, TCR-beta VDJ regions were amplified with primers for the TCR constant region and the 5'RACE anchor. A first PCR added sample indexes and Illumina adaptors, after which a second PCR increased the library yield. After purification with Ampure beads, the TCR product of roughly 650 bp was size-selected on a 2% E-gel SizeSelection system. Before pooling, libraries had their quality checked on a Bioanalyzer, their concentration measured with Qubit, and their quantity determined with the Kapa Library Quantification kit. An Illumina HiSeq 2500 was used to sequence the libraries paired-end at 2 x 150 bp. To increase sequence diversity, about 25-31% phiX was spiked into each library pool. In the original analysis: Quality-filtered reads were processed with the UMI-based MiGEC pipeline, which removed over 75% of raw TCR sequences during error correction. IMGT germline references were used for alignment of VDJ genes, and clonotypes were defined by a unique CDR3 amino acid sequence together with V-J genes. VDJtools evaluated clonal expansion, Shannon diversity and CDR3 relatedness (CalcPairwiseDistances, ClusterSamples); CLCbio workbench built phylogenetic trees. Expanded clones were defined as having at least 8 unique UMIs, based on coefficient-of-variation modelling across technical triplicates. TCRdb redid the processing of the public reads, applying fastp at Q25 and MiXCR, and retained in-frame beta chains. Entries that share a CDR3 protein sequence are merged under the most common genes and DNA. The V and J calls were determined by TCRdb, not by the authors. Here the sample has tens of thousands of distinct CDR3 sequences; roughly 3.2% occur a single time. The top ten clones comprise less than 3.5% of the sample.

Unsorted PBMC libraries were generated from 2 million PBMCs stored in RNAlater at -80 °C until RNA extraction. Multiple sclerosis patients were enrolled in a US clinical protocol under which disease progression was evaluated by magnetic resonance imaging. PBMCs were separated from peripheral blood using Ficoll-Hypaque density gradient centrifugation and then cryopreserved in liquid nitrogen. Reading the germline V gene gives CDR1 SGHRS and CDR2 YFSETQ. V sheds 1 base and J sheds 0 bases, leaving 8 bases between their ends. The CDR3 holds 14 amino acids from the cysteine to the phenylalanine. Kept here is only the CDR3 DNA, which spans 42 bases and is read in frame from base 1. The investigation overall reported the following: Phylogenetic analysis grouped repertoires from 18 of 34 MS patients into a cluster of related CDR3 sequences, suggesting a possible repertoire-level signature. Across subjects, expanded clones never shared an identical CDR3 amino acid sequence, which suggests that the TCR-beta repertoires in every group were private. No association of the MS cluster with clinical or MRI features was observed, and the need for larger cohorts was stated by the authors. The highest TCR clonal expansion was observed in HAM/TSP patients, whereas the lowest was observed in MS patients, even when compared with healthy controls.

Recombination connected TRBV5-1 to TRBJ2-7; the D gene assignment is ambiguous. This sequence was found in a woman between 50 and 59 years old with multiple sclerosis. The sequencing input was PBMCs. The nucleotide sequence reads TGCGCCAGCAGCTTGAGCAGGCCCTCCTACGAGCAGTACTTC. Translated, this is CASSLSRPSYEQYF.